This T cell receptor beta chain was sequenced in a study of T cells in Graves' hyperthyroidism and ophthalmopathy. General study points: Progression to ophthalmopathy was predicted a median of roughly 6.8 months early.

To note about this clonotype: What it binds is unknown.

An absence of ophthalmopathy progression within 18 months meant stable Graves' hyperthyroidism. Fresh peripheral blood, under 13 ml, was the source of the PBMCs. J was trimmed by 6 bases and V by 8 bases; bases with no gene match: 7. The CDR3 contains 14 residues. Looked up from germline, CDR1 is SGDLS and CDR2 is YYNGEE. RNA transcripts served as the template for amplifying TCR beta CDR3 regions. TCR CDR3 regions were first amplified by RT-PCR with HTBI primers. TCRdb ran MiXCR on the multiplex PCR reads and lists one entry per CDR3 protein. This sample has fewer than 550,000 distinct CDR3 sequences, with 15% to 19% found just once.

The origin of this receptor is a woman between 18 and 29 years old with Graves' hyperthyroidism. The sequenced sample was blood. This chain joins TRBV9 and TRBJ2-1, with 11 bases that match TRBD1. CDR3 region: CARGRTGGTNEQFF. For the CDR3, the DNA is TGTGCCAGGGGAAGGACAGGGGGCACCAATGAGCAGTTCTTC.